These 6 T cell receptor beta chains were sequenced from one sample in a study of shared clonotypes between healthy human individuals. Method: immunoSEQ multiplex PCR; TCRdb's copy keeps in-frame clones and lacks some. The repertoire holds under 1 million clones, with 85% to 95% as singletons. Naive CD8 cells lacked CD45RO and underwent positive selection for CCR7, leaving out terminally differentiated effector memory CD45RA+ cells. Specimen: naive CD8+ T cells sorted from blood. Receptors were obtained from a man aged 25-45 years in good health.

As to this clone: The junction departs from the called germline gene at one end, perhaps through a read error. V is TRBV6-6 and J is TRBJ1-1; weak D call: TRBD1 (5 bases). The CDR3 sequence is 12 residues long. Germline V gives CDR1 MNHNY, CDR2 SVGAGI (reference sequence). The CDR3 DNA sequence: TGTGCCACCAACAGCGGACAACCGGAGGTCCTCTTT. As protein: CATNSGQPEVLF.

This chain uses TRBV29-1 with TRBJ2-3; TRBD1 agrees at 9 bases. The junction had 5 bases not matched to a gene; V was cut back by 6 bases and J by 4 bases. Germline CDR1 reads SQVTM; CDR2 reads ANQGSEA. The CDR3 loop spans 13 amino acids. The CDR3, as DNA: TGCAGCGTCCCGACAGGGGGGGCAGATACGCAGTATTTT. This codes for CSVPTGGADTQYF.

The V call is TRBV7-8, the J call TRBJ1-5; D unclear. CDR3 length equals 15 residues. Germline CDR1 reads SGHVS; CDR2 reads FQNEAQ. V gave up 1 base and J gave up 0 bases, with 7 bases separating them. CDR3 sequence: CASSLGTVSNQPQHF. CDR3 DNA: TGTGCCAGCAGCTTAGGGACCGTTAGCAATCAGCCCCAGCATTTT.

The gene calls are TRBV21-1 and TRBJ2-3. TRBV21-1 is listed as a pseudogene. The CDR3 length is 11 residues. For the CDR3, the DNA is TGTGCCAGCAGCCCCGGCCCGACGCAGTATTTT. It encodes CASSPGPTQYF.

This chain joins TRBV11-2 and TRBJ2-5; D is uncertain. V was clipped by 5 bases and J by 4 bases, with 14 bases between them. CDR1 SGHAT and CDR2 FQNNGV come from the germline V gene. The CDR3 has 14 residues. CDR3 nucleotide sequence: TGTGCCAGCAGCCTCCGGGTCCCTCGAGAGACCCAGTACTTC. Encoded protein: CASSLRVPRETQYF.

The chain uses TRBV7-2 and TRBJ1-5; D is possibly TRBD1 (5 bases). The germline V gene has CDR1 SGHTA and CDR2 FQGNSA. Deletions cut 3 bases from V and 6 bases from J, with 12 bases between. The CDR3 loop spans 14 amino acids. DNA of the CDR3: TGTGCCAGCAGCTTCTACGGGACCCCTCAGCCCCAGCATTTT. It codes for CASSFYGTPQPQHF.